The entry that follows covers one T cell receptor beta chain sequence. Antigen: not known. The sample belongs to a study of vaccination and CD4 T cells after COVID-19. The overall study: The post-vaccine samples came a median approximately 75 days after dose two (range 14 to 241). Overlapping spike peptides of SARS-CoV-2, HCoV-NL63, HCoV-OC43 and HCoV-229E stimulated the cells.

Germline-derived CDR1 and CDR2 are DFQATT and SNEGSKA (reference sequence). Losses at the gene ends were 1 base for V and 3 bases for J; bases not matched to a gene: 9. The CDR3 runs to 16 residues. Treatment reported: roughly 11-day PBMC culture with coronavirus spike peptide pools or control peptides (ViraFEST assay). Oncomine TCR Beta short-read sequencing was applied to DNA from cultured CD4+ T cells. MiXCR, run by TCRdb on the PCR reads, gives a single entry per CDR3 protein. This table holds about 14,000 distinct CDR3 sequences, more than 55% found once. The chain recombines TRBV20-1 with TRBJ1-5; 7 bases agree with TRBD1. The specimen was cultured CD4+ T cells from blood, collected after SARS-CoV-2 vaccination. The TCR comes from a human donor with COVID-19. The CDR3 sequence: CSARAGAGGNNQPQHF. In DNA, the CDR3 is TGCAGTGCTAGAGCAGGGGCAGGGGGTAACAATCAGCCCCAGCATTTT.